The T cell receptor (beta chain) described here comes from a study of cytomegalovirus exposure and HLA in healthy donors. Findings of the study overall: The classifier was said to identify cytomegalovirus status with high specificity and sensitivity. Listed as cytomegalovirus-associated were approximately 160 TCR beta chains.

Sequencing was performed with immunoSEQ multiplex PCR; in TCRdb, only in-frame clones are kept and a portion is missing. The sample has around 80,000 clones, around 95% seen once. The germline V gene encodes CDR1 LGHNA and CDR2 YSLEER. This CDR3 is 17 amino acids long. With V trimmed by 1 base and J by 3 bases, 11 bases remained unmatched. Comments on this clone: The antigen is unknown.

The genes are TRBV4-3 and TRBJ1-2, with 7 nucleotides matching TRBD1. The sequence was collected from a woman between 18 and 30 years old in good health and CMV-seronegative. The sample was PBMCs. The CDR3 here is CASSQVFTRQGDYGYTF. The CDR3 DNA follows: TGCGCCAGCAGCCAAGTCTTTACGCGACAGGGAGACTATGGCTACACCTTC.